Listed here are 8 T cell receptor beta chains from one sample, sequenced in a study of T-cell reconstitution after alpha-beta-depleted transplantation in children. Unique molecular identifiers were used to barcode this TCRbeta library. TCRdb analysed the PCR reads with MiXCR anew, one entry per CDR3 protein. The data contain about 440,000 distinct CDR3 sequences, roughly two fifths of them singletons. The sample was PBMCs, taken before TCRalphabeta/CD19-depleted stem cell transplant. The origin of the receptors is a girl under 10 years old with aplastic anemia, due to receive a stem cell transplant.

This clonotype occurred a few times. The rearrangement links TRBV7-9 to TRBJ2-1; perhaps TRBD2 as D (6 bases). CDR3 length equals 15 residues. Trimming removed 5 bases at V and 6 bases at J, with 17 bases between. The germline V gene encodes CDR1 SEHNR and CDR2 FQNEAQ (reference sequence). The CDR3 bases are TGTGCCAGCAGCAGCCGGGACTCCGGTTCCAATGAGCAGTTCTTC. This encodes CASSSRDSGSNEQFF.

This clonotype was recorded once. CDR3 bases: TGTGCCACCAGCGGCGGGGGGGCAGATACGCAGTATTTT. It specifies CATSGGGADTQYF. The chain recombines TRBV15 with TRBJ2-3, with 9 bases lining up with TRBD2. Looked up from germline, CDR1 is LNHNV and CDR2 is YYDKDF (reference sequence). The CDR3 contains 13 residues. V was clipped by 5 bases and J by 4 bases; unmatched bases: 1.

This clonotype was found once. The V call is TRBV28, the J call TRBJ2-7; maybe TRBD1 (6 bases). V was trimmed by 8 bases and J by 3 bases, leaving 17 bases between them. The CDR3 covers 14 residues. CDR1 and CDR2 (germline): MDHEN, SYDVKM. The CDR3 region has the DNA TGTGCCAGCCGCAACCTACAGGGCCGCTACGAGCAGTACTTC. Protein: CASRNLQGRYEQYF.

In its sample, this clonotype was seen a few times. V and J are TRBV7-9 and TRBJ2-7; TRBD2 agrees at 7 bases. The CDR3 extends over 16 amino acids. The germline V gene encodes CDR1 SEHNR and CDR2 FQNEAQ (reference sequence). V lost 7 bases and J lost 3; bases outside the gene matches: 15. CDR3 nucleotide sequence: TGTGCCAGCACCCTGACGCACCTAGCGGTGGGCTACGAGCAGTACTTC. It is translated as CASTLTHLAVGYEQYF.

Many counts were recorded for this clonotype. The chain recombines TRBV24-1 with TRBJ2-1, with D possibly TRBD1 on 6 matching bases. The CDR3 has 12 amino acids. The germline V gene encodes CDR1 KGHDR and CDR2 SFDVKD. The V gene lost 9 bases and the J gene lost 10 bases, with 15 bases spanning the gap. CDR3 nucleotide sequence: TGTGCCACCTCGGCAGGGGCCGGCGAGCAGTTCTTC. Its protein product is CATSAGAGEQFF.

This clonotype showed up just a few times. The V and J genes are TRBV27 and TRBJ2-7; 8 bases align to TRBD1. The J segment lost 3 bases and the V segment lost 3 bases, leaving 4 bases of the junction unmatched. CDR1 is MNHEY, CDR2 SMNVEV, per germline (reference sequence). The CDR3 sequence is 14 residues long. For the CDR3, the DNA is TGTGCCAGCAGTTTCTCTGGACAGGGCTACGAGCAGTACTTC. Amino acid sequence: CASSFSGQGYEQYF.

This clonotype was counted a single time. The chain carries TRBV9 and TRBJ1-4; D unresolved. The CDR3 has 15 amino acids. CDR1 and CDR2 from the germline V gene are SGDLS and YYNGEE. Trimming shortened V by 3 bases and J by 0 bases, and 9 bases separated the two germline ends. The CDR3 loop is CASSGNSSTNEKLFF. As DNA, the CDR3 is TGTGCCAGCAGCGGAAACAGTTCAACTAATGAAAAACTGTTTTTT.

The DNA of the CDR3 is TGTGCCAGCAGTTACTCGAAGGTAGGCCGGGCTCCCGGCGGCGAGCAGTACTTC. It translates to CASSYSKVGRAPGGEQYF. The V and J genes are TRBV6-5 and TRBJ2-7; D unclear. Trimming removed 0 bases from V and 6 bases from J, with 24 bases in between. The CDR3 is 18 residues long. CDR1 and CDR2 (germline): MNHEY, SVGAGI.